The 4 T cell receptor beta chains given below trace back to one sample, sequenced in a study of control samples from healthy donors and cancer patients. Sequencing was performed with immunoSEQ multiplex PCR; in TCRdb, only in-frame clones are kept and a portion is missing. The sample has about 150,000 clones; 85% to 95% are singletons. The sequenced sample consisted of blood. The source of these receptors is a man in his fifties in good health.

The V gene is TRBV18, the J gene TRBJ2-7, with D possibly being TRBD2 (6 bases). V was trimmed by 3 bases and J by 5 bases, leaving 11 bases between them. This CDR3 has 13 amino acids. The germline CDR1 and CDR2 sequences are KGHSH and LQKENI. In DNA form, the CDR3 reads TGTGCCAGCTCACCCCCGGGAGACCACGAGCAGTACTTC. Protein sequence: CASSPPGDHEQYF.

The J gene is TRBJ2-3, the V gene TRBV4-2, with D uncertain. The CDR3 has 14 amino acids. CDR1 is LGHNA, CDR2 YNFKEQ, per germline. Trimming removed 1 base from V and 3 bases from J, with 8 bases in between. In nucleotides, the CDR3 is TGTGCCAGCAGCCAAGGAGCGATGACAGATACGCAGTATTTT. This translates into CASSQGAMTDTQYF.

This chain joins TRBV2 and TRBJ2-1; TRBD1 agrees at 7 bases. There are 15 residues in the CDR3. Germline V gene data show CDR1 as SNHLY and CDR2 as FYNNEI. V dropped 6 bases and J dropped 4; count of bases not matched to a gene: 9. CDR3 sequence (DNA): TGTGCCAGCAGACCCCGGGACAGTGGTTACAATGAGCAGTTCTTC. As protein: CASRPRDSGYNEQFF. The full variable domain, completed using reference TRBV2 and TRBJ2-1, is EPEVTQTPSHQVTQMGQEVILRCVPISNHLYFYWYRQILGQKVEFLVSFYNNEISEKSEIFDDQFSVERPDGSNFTLKIRSTKLEDSAMYFCASRPRDSGYNEQFFGPGTRLTVL.

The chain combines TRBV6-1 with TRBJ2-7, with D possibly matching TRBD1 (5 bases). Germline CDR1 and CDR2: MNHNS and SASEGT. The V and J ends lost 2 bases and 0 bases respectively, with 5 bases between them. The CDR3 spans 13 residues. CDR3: CASSEQGSYEQYF. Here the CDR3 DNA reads TGTGCCAGCAGTGAACAGGGCTCCTACGAGCAGTACTTC.